Sequencing of this T cell receptor beta chain was carried out in a study of T cell responses to AZD1222 COVID-19 vaccine. General study points: Spike-specific TCR breadth and depth rose after two AZD1222 doses. Mapped onto spike, vaccine-associated CD4 TCRs spanned it and were dominant at 160-218 and 743-854.

Per germline, CDR1 LNHDA and CDR2 SQIVND (reference sequence). The V end lost 4 bases, the J end lost 3 bases, and 13 bases lay between the germline ends. The CDR3 is 14 amino acids. Remarks on this clone: As yet, its antigen is unknown.

The table came from immunoSEQ multiplex PCR; TCRdb's copy has only in-frame clones and leaves some out. The repertoire holds around 120,000 clones, with 90% to 95% as singletons. The TCR was taken from an adult who received the AZD1222 COVID-19 vaccine. Sequencing was performed on peripheral blood, taken 28 days after the second AZD1222 dose. This chain uses TRBV19 with TRBJ2-7; D may be TRBD1 (5 bases). DNA for the CDR3: TGTGCCAGTAGTACCGGACACGGTCTCTACGAGCAGTACTTC. Protein: CASSTGHGLYEQYF.